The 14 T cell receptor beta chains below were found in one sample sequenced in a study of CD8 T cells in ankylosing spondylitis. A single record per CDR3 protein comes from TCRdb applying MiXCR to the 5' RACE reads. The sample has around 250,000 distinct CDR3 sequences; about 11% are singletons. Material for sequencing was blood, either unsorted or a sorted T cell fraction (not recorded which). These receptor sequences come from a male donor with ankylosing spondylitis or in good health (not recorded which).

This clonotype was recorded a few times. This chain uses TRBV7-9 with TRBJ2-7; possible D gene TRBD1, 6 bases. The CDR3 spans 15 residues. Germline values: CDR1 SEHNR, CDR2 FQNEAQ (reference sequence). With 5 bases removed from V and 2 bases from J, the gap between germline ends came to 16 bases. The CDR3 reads CASSPRDILTYEQYF. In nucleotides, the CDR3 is TGTGCCAGCAGCCCCAGGGACATCCTAACCTACGAGCAGTACTTC.

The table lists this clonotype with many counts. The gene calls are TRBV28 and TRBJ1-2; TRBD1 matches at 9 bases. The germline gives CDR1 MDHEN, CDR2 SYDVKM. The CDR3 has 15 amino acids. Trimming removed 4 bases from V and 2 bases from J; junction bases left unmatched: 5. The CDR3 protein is CASSSPGQGNYGYTF. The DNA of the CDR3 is TGTGCCAGCAGTTCACCGGGACAGGGCAACTATGGCTACACCTTC.

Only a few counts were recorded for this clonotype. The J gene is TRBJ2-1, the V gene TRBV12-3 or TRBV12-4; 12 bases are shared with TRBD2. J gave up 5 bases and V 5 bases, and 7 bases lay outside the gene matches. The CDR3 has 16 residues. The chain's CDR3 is CASSMLLAGGHNEQFF. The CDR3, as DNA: TGTGCCAGCAGTATGCTTCTAGCGGGGGGGCACAATGAGCAGTTCTTC.

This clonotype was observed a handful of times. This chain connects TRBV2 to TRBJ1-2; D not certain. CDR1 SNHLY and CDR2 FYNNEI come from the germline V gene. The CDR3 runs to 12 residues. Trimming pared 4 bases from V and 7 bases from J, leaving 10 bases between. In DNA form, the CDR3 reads TGTGCCAGCAGTGCAGTAGCAGGTGGCTACACCTTC. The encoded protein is CASSAVAGGYTF. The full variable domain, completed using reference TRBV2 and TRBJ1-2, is EPEVTQTPSHQVTQMGQEVILRCVPISNHLYFYWYRQILGQKVEFLVSFYNNEISEKSEIFDDQFSVERPDGSNFTLKIRSTKLEDSAMYFCASSAVAGGYTFGSGTRLTVV.

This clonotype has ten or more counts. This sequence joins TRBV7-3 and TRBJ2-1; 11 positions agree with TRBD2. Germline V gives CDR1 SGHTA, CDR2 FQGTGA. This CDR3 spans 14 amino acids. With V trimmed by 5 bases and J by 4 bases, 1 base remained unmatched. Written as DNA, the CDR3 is TGTGCCAGCAGCACTAGCGGGAGTTACAATGAGCAGTTCTTC. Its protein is CASSTSGSYNEQFF. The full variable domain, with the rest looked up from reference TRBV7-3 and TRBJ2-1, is GAGVSQTPSNKVTEKGKYVELRCDPISGHTALYWYRQSLGQGPEFLIYFQGTGAADDSGLPNDRFFAVRPEGSVSTLKIQRTERGDSAVYLCASSTSGSYNEQFFGPGTRLTVL.

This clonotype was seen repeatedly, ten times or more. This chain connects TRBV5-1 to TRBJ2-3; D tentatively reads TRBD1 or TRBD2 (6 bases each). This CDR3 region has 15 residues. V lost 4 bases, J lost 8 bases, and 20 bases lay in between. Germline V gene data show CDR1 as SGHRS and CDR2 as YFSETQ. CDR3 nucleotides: TGCGCCAGCAGCGTGTTCATCGACGAGGGGGGTACGCAGTATTTT. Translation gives CASSVFIDEGGTQYF.

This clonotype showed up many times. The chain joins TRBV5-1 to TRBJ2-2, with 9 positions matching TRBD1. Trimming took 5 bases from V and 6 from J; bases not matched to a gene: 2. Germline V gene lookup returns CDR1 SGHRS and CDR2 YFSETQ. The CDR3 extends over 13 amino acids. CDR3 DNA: TGCGCCAGCAGGGGACAGGGTGCCGGGGAGCTGTTTTTT. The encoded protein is CASRGQGAGELFF.

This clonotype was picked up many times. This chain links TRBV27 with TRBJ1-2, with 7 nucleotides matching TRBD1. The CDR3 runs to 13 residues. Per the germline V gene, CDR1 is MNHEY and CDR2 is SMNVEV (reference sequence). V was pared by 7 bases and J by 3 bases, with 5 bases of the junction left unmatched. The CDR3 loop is CASKQGPDYGYTF. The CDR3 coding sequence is TGTGCCAGCAAACAGGGGCCTGACTATGGCTACACCTTC.

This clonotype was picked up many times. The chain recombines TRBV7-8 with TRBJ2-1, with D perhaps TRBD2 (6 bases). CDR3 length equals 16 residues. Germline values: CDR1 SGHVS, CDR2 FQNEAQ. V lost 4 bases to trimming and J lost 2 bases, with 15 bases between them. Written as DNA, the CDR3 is TGTGCCAGCAGCTCCTGGGGGGTCGACGCCTACAATGAGCAGTTCTTC. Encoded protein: CASSSWGVDAYNEQFF.

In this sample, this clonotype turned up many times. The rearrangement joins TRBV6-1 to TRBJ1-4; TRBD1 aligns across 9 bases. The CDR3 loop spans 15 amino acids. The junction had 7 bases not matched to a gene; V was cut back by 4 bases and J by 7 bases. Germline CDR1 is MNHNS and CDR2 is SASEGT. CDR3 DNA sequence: TGTGCCAGCAGTGCGGGGGACAGGGTAATTGAAAAACTGTTTTTT. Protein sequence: CASSAGDRVIEKLFF.

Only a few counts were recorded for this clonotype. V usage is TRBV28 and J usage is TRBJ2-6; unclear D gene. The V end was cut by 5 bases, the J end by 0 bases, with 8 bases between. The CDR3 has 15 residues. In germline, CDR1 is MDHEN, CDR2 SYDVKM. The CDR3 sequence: CASSLPYSGANVLTF. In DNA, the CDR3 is TGTGCCAGCAGTCTCCCCTACTCTGGGGCCAACGTCCTGACTTTC.

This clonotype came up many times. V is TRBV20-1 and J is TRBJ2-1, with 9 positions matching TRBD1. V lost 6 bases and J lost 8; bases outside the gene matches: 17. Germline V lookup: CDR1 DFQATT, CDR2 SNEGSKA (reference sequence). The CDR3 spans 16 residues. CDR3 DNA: TGCAGTGCCACTAGTCGGGACAGGGTCTTAGAGGATGAGCAGTTCTTC. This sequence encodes CSATSRDRVLEDEQFF.

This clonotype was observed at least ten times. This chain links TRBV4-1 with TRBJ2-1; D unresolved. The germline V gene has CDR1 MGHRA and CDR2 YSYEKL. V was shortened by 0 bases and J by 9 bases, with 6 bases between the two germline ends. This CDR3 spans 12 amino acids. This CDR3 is CASSQDPTEQFF. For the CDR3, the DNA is TGCGCCAGCAGCCAAGATCCAACTGAGCAGTTCTTC.

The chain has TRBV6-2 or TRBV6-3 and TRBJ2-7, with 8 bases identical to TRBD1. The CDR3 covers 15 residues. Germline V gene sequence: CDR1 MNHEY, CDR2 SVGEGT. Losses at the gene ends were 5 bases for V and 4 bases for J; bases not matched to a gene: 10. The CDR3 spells CASSRPGTGIYEQYF. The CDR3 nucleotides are TGTGCCAGCAGTAGACCCGGGACAGGAATTTACGAGCAGTACTTC.